The 29 T cell receptor beta chains below all came from one sample that was sequenced in a study of PD-1 blockade in mismatch repair-deficient tumors. Clones were sequenced by immunoSEQ multiplex PCR, and TCRdb holds only the in-frame ones, with some missing. The table lists fewer than 25,000 clones, over 75% of them singletons. Sequenced here: PBMCs, sampled 52 weeks after starting pembrolizumab. The source of these receptors is an adult with mismatch repair-deficient cancer.

The chain carries TRBV27 and TRBJ1-1, with D perhaps matching TRBD1 (5 bases). Germline V CDR1 and CDR2: MNHEY, SMNVEV (reference sequence). Trimming took off 4 bases at V and 1 base at J, with 10 bases between the two ends. The CDR3 totals 14 residues. CDR3 loop: CASSSGLTNTEAFF. CDR3 DNA sequence: TGTGCCAGCAGTTCGGGACTGACGAACACTGAAGCTTTCTTT.

The chain joins TRBV29-1 to TRBJ1-2; perhaps TRBD1 as D (6 bases). The germline gives CDR1 SQVTM, CDR2 ANQGSEA. V dropped 7 bases and J dropped 1 base, with 13 bases sitting between them. The CDR3 totals 13 residues. The CDR3 region is CSGTEQGNYGYTF. DNA for the CDR3: TGCAGCGGTACCGAACAGGGTAACTATGGCTACACCTTC.

This chain's CDR3 is CASSAGLGGRDTQYF. Here the CDR3 DNA reads TGTGCCAGCAGTGCGGGACTGGGAGGGCGAGATACGCAGTATTTT. The chain recombines TRBV6-4 with TRBJ2-3; the match to TRBD2 covers 7 bases. Germline V gives CDR1 MRHNA, CDR2 SNTAGT. The V and J ends lost 4 bases and 5 bases, in that order; junction bases with no gene match: 9. The CDR3 is 15 residues long.

V usage is TRBV5-1 and J usage is TRBJ1-1; tentative D call: TRBD1 (6 bases). CDR1 and CDR2 (germline): SGHRS, YFSETQ. V was pared by 4 bases and J by 6 bases, with 16 bases between. CDR3 length equals 14 residues. The CDR3 region is CASSPVAGTPEAFF. The CDR3 DNA reads as TGCGCCAGCAGCCCCGTGGCAGGGACACCTGAAGCTTTCTTT. Full variable domain (missing parts from reference TRBV5-1 and TRBJ1-1): KAGVTQTPRYLIKTRGQQVTLSCSPISGHRSVSWYQQTPGQGLQFLFEYFSETQRNKGNFPGRFSGRQFSNSRSEMNVSTLELGDSALYLCASSPVAGTPEAFFGQGTRLTVV.

The rearrangement uses TRBV6-5 and TRBJ2-1, with 9 bases identical to TRBD2. Germline V gives CDR1 MNHEY, CDR2 SVGAGI. V was pared by 4 bases and J by 4 bases, with 8 bases of the junction left unmatched. This CDR3 is built from 16 residues. CDR3 residues: CASSLRSGSSYNEQFF. The DNA for the CDR3 is TGTGCCAGCAGTTTACGTAGCGGGAGTTCTTACAATGAGCAGTTCTTC.

The rearrangement uses TRBV11-2 and TRBJ2-7, with 11 nucleotides matching TRBD2. V lost 6 bases and J lost 0; bases outside the gene matches: 7. CDR1 and CDR2 from the germline V gene are SGHAT and FQNNGV. The CDR3 is 16 residues long. This CDR3 is CASRPSSGRSSYEQYF. DNA for the CDR3: TGTGCCAGCAGGCCCTCTAGCGGGAGGAGCTCCTACGAGCAGTACTTC.

The chain is built from TRBV6-4 and TRBJ2-1; 11 bases fit TRBD2. This CDR3 is built from 17 residues. Per the germline V gene, CDR1 is MRHNA and CDR2 is SNTAGT. V was pared by 2 bases and J by 7 bases, with 10 bases of the junction left unmatched. Here the CDR3 reads CASSDRWTSGRPNEQFF. The CDR3 coding sequence is TGTGCCAGCAGTGACCGATGGACTAGCGGGCGTCCAAATGAGCAGTTCTTC.

V is TRBV5-1 and J is TRBJ2-3; D is perhaps TRBD1 (6 bases). The CDR3 contains 16 residues. Per germline, CDR1 SGHRS and CDR2 YFSETQ. With 2 bases removed from V and 5 bases from J, the gap between germline ends came to 18 bases. The CDR3 nucleotides read TGCGCCAGCAGCTTATTTATCCCTGGGGGCGTAGATACGCAGTATTTT. Protein product: CASSLFIPGGVDTQYF.

The rearrangement uses TRBV28 and TRBJ2-4, with 7 bases lining up with TRBD2. There are 16 residues in the CDR3. Germline-derived CDR1 and CDR2 are MDHEN and SYDVKM. Trimming removed 3 bases from V and 0 bases from J; junction bases left unmatched: 5. The CDR3: CASSLSGGVAKNIQYF. DNA of the CDR3: TGTGCCAGCAGTTTGAGTGGGGGGGTAGCCAAAAACATTCAGTACTTC.

V and J are TRBV7-3 and TRBJ2-5, with TRBD2 identical over 7 bases. There are 15 residues in the CDR3. The J segment lost 5 bases and the V segment lost 4 bases, leaving 10 bases of the junction unmatched. Per the germline V gene, CDR1 is SGHTA and CDR2 is FQGTGA. The CDR3 nucleotides are TGTGCCAGCAGCTCCCGGGGCGGGAGTACTGAGACCCAGTACTTC. Its translation is CASSSRGGSTETQYF.

Details on this clone: A read error may produce the germline difference seen at one junction end. This chain joins TRBV9 and TRBJ2-1; 8 positions agree with TRBD2. The CDR3 covers 14 residues. Germline V CDR1 and CDR2: SGDLS, YYNGEE. Here the CDR3 reads CASSDGTRTNERFF. CDR3 coding DNA: TGTGCCAGCAGCGACGGGACTAGGACCAATGAGCGGTTCTTC.

The CDR3 spells CAISPGGARSPQHF. Here the CDR3 DNA reads TGTGCCATCAGCCCGGGGGGCGCACGCTCGCCCCAGCATTTT. V is TRBV10-3 and J is TRBJ1-5, with D tentatively TRBD1 (6 bases). There are 14 residues in the CDR3. The V and J ends lost 6 bases and 9 bases respectively, with 18 bases between them. The germline V gene encodes CDR1 ENHRY and CDR2 SYGVKD.

V and J are TRBV28 and TRBJ2-7; D uncertain. The CDR3 is 12 amino acids. Trimming removed 6 bases from V and 4 bases from J, with 10 bases in between. Germline CDR1 is MDHEN and CDR2 is SYDVKM. DNA of the CDR3: TGTGCCAGCAGCCTAAAAATATACGAGCAGTACTTC. This codes for CASSLKIYEQYF. The variable domain in full, with the rest retrieved from reference TRBV28 and TRBJ2-7, is DVKVTQSSRYLVKRTGEKVFLECVQDMDHENMFWYRQDPGLGLRLIYFSYDVKMKEKGDIPEGYSVSREKKERFSLILESASTNQTSMYLCASSLKIYEQYFGPGTRLTVT.

This clone was observed a few times. V gene TRBV28 combines with J gene TRBJ2-7; 14 nucleotides match TRBD2. The germline V gene encodes CDR1 MDHEN and CDR2 SYDVKM. Losses at the gene ends were 6 bases for V and 0 bases for J; bases not matched to a gene: 7. There are 17 residues in the CDR3. The CDR3 is CASREGLAGETSYEQYF. In DNA, the CDR3 is TGTGCCAGCAGGGAGGGACTAGCGGGAGAGACCTCCTACGAGCAGTACTTC. Complete variable domain (other parts from reference TRBV28 and TRBJ2-7): DVKVTQSSRYLVKRTGEKVFLECVQDMDHENMFWYRQDPGLGLRLIYFSYDVKMKEKGDIPEGYSVSREKKERFSLILESASTNQTSMYLCASREGLAGETSYEQYFGPGTRLTVT.

The rearrangement links TRBV6-1 to TRBJ2-6, with 7 bases lining up with TRBD1. Unmatched junction bases numbered 5, after V lost 3 bases and J lost 0 bases. In germline, CDR1 is MNHNS, CDR2 SASEGT. The CDR3 runs to 17 residues. The CDR3 nucleotides read TGTGCCAGCAGTGACGGGGCAGGGGGCTCTGGGGCCAACGTCCTGACTTTC. Protein product: CASSDGAGGSGANVLTF.

This chain links TRBV18 with TRBJ1-4; D might be TRBD1 (5 bases). The CDR3 is 15 residues long. The germline V and J ends were trimmed by 2 bases and 2 bases, with 9 bases remaining between them. The germline CDR1 and CDR2 sequences are KGHSH and LQKENI. CDR3 region: CASSPYGGTNEKLFF. CDR3 in DNA: TGTGCCAGCTCACCATACGGGGGGACTAATGAAAAACTGTTTTTT.

The J gene is TRBJ1-4, the V gene TRBV27, with D perhaps matching TRBD1 (6 bases). The V and J ends lost 7 bases and 1 base respectively, with 16 bases between them. The germline gives CDR1 MNHEY, CDR2 SMNVEV (reference sequence). The CDR3 runs 16 residues. The CDR3 region has the DNA TGTGCCAGCATCCTTCGGAAACAGGGAACTAATGAAAAACTGTTTTTT. Translation gives CASILRKQGTNEKLFF.

This clone was picked up a small number of times. The CDR3 DNA reads TGTGCCAGCAGCCCCCCGGGCTGGGGCTACTACGAGCAGTACTTC. Its protein is CASSPPGWGYYEQYF. The chain carries TRBV5-8 and TRBJ2-7, with a weak D call TRBD1 (5 bases). The CDR3 consists of 15 residues. V gave up 4 bases and J gave up 3 bases, with 17 bases separating them. Germline V gene data show CDR1 as SGHTS and CDR2 as YDEGEE.

This chain connects TRBV5-1 to TRBJ1-4; TRBD1 aligns across 7 bases. Germline CDR1 reads SGHRS; CDR2 reads YFSETQ. V shed 2 bases, J shed 9 bases, and the junction held 7 bases outside the gene matches. The CDR3 is 14 residues long. Here the CDR3 reads CASSLGQDGQKLFF. Written as DNA, the CDR3 is TGCGCCAGCAGCTTAGGACAGGACGGTCAAAAACTGTTTTTT.

This clone has just one count. The chain carries TRBV29-1 and TRBJ1-2; a possible D gene is TRBD1 (6 bases). The germline V gene encodes CDR1 SQVTM and CDR2 ANQGSEA. Deletions cut 3 bases from V and 4 bases from J, with 18 bases between. There are 15 residues in the CDR3. CDR3 loop: CSVDGLPGQAYGYTF. CDR3 sequence (DNA): TGCAGCGTTGATGGATTACCGGGACAAGCCTATGGCTACACCTTC.

The V call is TRBV14, the J call TRBJ1-2; TRBD1 matches 7 bases. Trimming took 4 bases from V and 6 from J; bases not matched to a gene: 8. Germline V gene lookup returns CDR1 SGHDN and CDR2 FVKESK. The CDR3 runs 14 residues. In nucleotides, the CDR3 is TGTGCCAGCAGCCTCACGACAGGGTATGATGGCTACACCTTC. Protein: CASSLTTGYDGYTF.

V and J are TRBV28 and TRBJ2-1, with 11 bases fitting TRBD2. Per germline, CDR1 MDHEN and CDR2 SYDVKM. Germline trimming cut 4 bases from V and 5 bases from J; bases unmatched to any gene: 7. The CDR3 has 16 amino acids. CDR3 sequence: CASSSKGLADNNEQFF. DNA for the CDR3: TGTGCCAGCAGTTCGAAGGGACTAGCGGATAACAATGAGCAGTTCTTC. The full variable domain, rest sourced from reference TRBV28 and TRBJ2-1, is DVKVTQSSRYLVKRTGEKVFLECVQDMDHENMFWYRQDPGLGLRLIYFSYDVKMKEKGDIPEGYSVSREKKERFSLILESASTNQTSMYLCASSSKGLADNNEQFFGPGTRLTVL.

This clone appeared once. This chain links TRBV19 with TRBJ1-1, with a weak D call TRBD1 (6 bases). The CDR3 runs to 15 residues. The germline V gene has CDR1 LNHDA and CDR2 SQIVND (reference sequence). With 5 bases removed from V and 2 bases from J, the gap between germline ends came to 15 bases. The CDR3 sequence is CASSLDRRYNTEAFF. The CDR3 DNA sequence: TGTGCCAGTAGTCTTGACAGGCGGTATAACACTGAAGCTTTCTTT.

The gene calls are TRBV27 and TRBJ2-7; 8 bases are shared with TRBD2. Trimming took 6 bases from V and 3 from J; bases not matched to a gene: 4. The CDR3 sequence is 13 residues long. Looked up from germline, CDR1 is MNHEY and CDR2 is SMNVEV (reference sequence). The CDR3 loop is CASSSGLDYEQYF. The DNA for the CDR3 is TGTGCCAGCAGCTCGGGACTAGACTACGAGCAGTACTTC.

The chain combines TRBV4-1 with TRBJ2-5, with TRBD1 identical over 8 bases. The CDR3 is made up of 18 amino acids. The V gene end was trimmed by 1 base and the J gene end by 5 bases; junction bases not matched to a gene: 15. Germline assignment: CDR1 MGHRA and CDR2 YSYEKL. CDR3 in DNA: TGCGCCAGCAGCCAAGGGTTGATAAGGACAGGGCTGGGGGAGACCCAGTACTTC. Protein product: CASSQGLIRTGLGETQYF.

The chain uses TRBV6-1 and TRBJ1-2, with D possibly being TRBD1 (6 bases). V lost 0 bases to trimming and J lost 4 bases, with 21 bases between them. CDR3 length equals 18 residues. The germline CDR1 and CDR2 sequences are MNHNS and SASEGT. The CDR3 loop is CASSEASREGRGLYGYTF. The CDR3 coding sequence is TGTGCCAGCAGTGAAGCCTCCCGGGAGGGCAGGGGACTCTATGGCTACACCTTC.

This chain links TRBV4-1 with TRBJ1-5, with a possible D match to TRBD1 (6 bases). This CDR3 has 20 residues. Germline-derived CDR1 and CDR2 are MGHRA and YSYEKL. V lost 3 bases and J 1 base, leaving 25 bases between the germline ends. The CDR3 loop reads CASSHQIGGGGGRSNQPQHF. DNA of the CDR3: TGCGCCAGCAGCCACCAAATAGGGGGGGGCGGAGGACGGAGCAATCAGCCCCAGCATTTT.

V and J are TRBV28 and TRBJ1-1, with 8 bases that match TRBD1. Unmatched junction bases numbered 9, after V lost 8 bases and J lost 10 bases. CDR1 is MDHEN and CDR2 is SYDVKM in the germline V gene. The CDR3 contains 12 residues. CDR3 protein: CASLTQGVRAFF. CDR3 DNA: TGTGCCAGCCTGACACAGGGGGTGAGAGCTTTCTTT.

This sequence joins TRBV9 and TRBJ2-3; 10 bases agree with TRBD2. Germline V gene data show CDR1 as SGDLS and CDR2 as YYNGEE. The trim removed 0 bases at V and 0 bases at J, leaving 7 bases unmatched. There are 18 residues in the CDR3. CDR3 loop: CASSVGGASGGSTDTQYF. In DNA form, the CDR3 reads TGTGCCAGCAGCGTAGGGGGAGCTAGCGGGGGTAGCACAGATACGCAGTATTTT.